The 24 T cell receptor beta chains reported below all come from one sample, sequenced in a study of neoadjuvant nivolumab and ipilimumab in lung cancer. Repertoires were generated with immunoSEQ multiplex PCR, while TCRdb's copy carries only in-frame clones and drops some. Among fewer than 40,000 clones listed, roughly 89% were seen once. The sequenced sample was peripheral blood, obtained before neoadjuvant nivolumab, alone or with ipilimumab. All receptors come from an adult with non-small cell lung cancer.

This chain connects TRBV18 to TRBJ1-1; 9 nucleotides align to TRBD1. Germline trimming cut 0 bases from V and 4 bases from J; bases unmatched to any gene: 3. The CDR3 loop spans 15 amino acids. Germline V CDR1 and CDR2: KGHSH, LQKENI. The CDR3, as DNA: TGTGCCAGCTCACCACCCGGGACAGGGACCACTGAAGCTTTCTTT. This translates into CASSPPGTGTTEAFF.

The chain's CDR3 is CASSPYGGQLDEQYF. CDR3 nucleotides: TGTGCCAGCAGTCCGTATGGGGGGCAGTTGGACGAGCAGTACTTC. V is TRBV6-5 and J is TRBJ2-7; D could derive from TRBD1 or TRBD2 (6 bases each). Trimming shortened V by 5 bases and J by 5 bases, and 19 bases separated the two germline ends. The CDR3 contains 15 residues. Looked up from germline, CDR1 is MNHEY and CDR2 is SVGAGI.

This rearrangement joins TRBV7-2 to TRBJ2-7; TRBD2 aligns across 7 bases. Per the germline V gene, CDR1 is SGHTA and CDR2 is FQGNSA. The V segment lost 1 base and the J segment 1 base; nucleotides outside the gene matches: 7. The CDR3 consists of 16 residues. CDR3 residues: CASSLGAGAGSYEQYF. The CDR3 DNA reads as TGTGCCAGCAGCTTAGGGGCGGGAGCTGGATCCTACGAGCAGTACTTC.

The J gene is TRBJ2-7, the V gene TRBV9; 8 bases map to TRBD2. There are 14 residues in the CDR3. V was pared by 0 bases and J by 6 bases, with 5 bases of the junction left unmatched. Germline assignment: CDR1 SGDLS and CDR2 YYNGEE. The CDR3 DNA reads as TGTGCCAGCAGCGTAGGATCGGGAGGGGGCGAGCAGTACTTC. This gives the protein CASSVGSGGGEQYF.

The V gene is TRBV11-2, the J gene TRBJ1-1; 7 nucleotides align to TRBD1. The V segment lost 4 bases and the J segment 0 bases; nucleotides outside the gene matches: 14. Germline V gene sequence: CDR1 SGHAT, CDR2 FQNNGV. This CDR3 is 18 amino acids long. The chain's CDR3 is CASSSFGETGTVNTEAFF. The DNA of the CDR3 is TGTGCCAGCAGCTCCTTTGGGGAGACCGGGACAGTGAACACTGAAGCTTTCTTT.

This sequence joins TRBV18 and TRBJ2-5; D uncertain. The CDR3 extends over 12 amino acids. V lost 4 bases and J lost 1, with 4 bases in between. The germline gives CDR1 KGHSH, CDR2 LQKENI. For the CDR3, the DNA is TGTGCCAGCTCACTAAGCCAAGAGACCCAGTACTTC. Protein sequence: CASSLSQETQYF.

The chain links TRBV6-6 to TRBJ2-7; tentatively, D is TRBD2 (6 bases). Per the germline V gene, CDR1 is MNHNY and CDR2 is SVGAGI (reference sequence). V lost 5 bases and J 2 bases, leaving 19 bases between the germline ends. The CDR3 extends over 16 amino acids. CDR3: CASSPNALAAAYEQYF. The CDR3, as DNA: TGTGCCAGCAGTCCAAACGCCTTAGCGGCTGCCTACGAGCAGTACTTC.

J is TRBJ1-4 and V is TRBV30, with D uncertain. The CDR3 length is 14 residues. Germline values: CDR1 GTSNPN, CDR2 SVGIG (reference sequence). Trimming shortened V by 2 bases and J by 8 bases, and 15 bases separated the two germline ends. In nucleotides, the CDR3 is TGTGCCTGGAGTTCTTCGGCCAAAGGGGAAAAACTGTTTTTT. Its protein is CAWSSSAKGEKLFF.

This clone was found once. V is TRBV9 and J is TRBJ2-2; 8 positions agree with TRBD2. The J segment lost 3 bases and the V segment lost 4 bases, leaving 5 bases of the junction unmatched. Germline V gene data show CDR1 as SGDLS and CDR2 as YYNGEE. This CDR3 region has 15 residues. The CDR3, as DNA: TGTGCCAGCAGCTACGGACTAGCAGACACCGGGGAGCTGTTTTTT. Its protein product is CASSYGLADTGELFF. The entire variable domain, with the rest obtained from reference TRBV9 and TRBJ2-2, is as follows: DSGVTQTPKHLITATGQRVTLRCSPRSGDLSVYWYQQSLDQGLQFLIQYYNGEERAKGNILERFSAQQFPDLHSELNLSSLELGDSALYFCASSYGLADTGELFFGEGSRLTVL.

This chain connects TRBV5-8 to TRBJ2-1; 13 bases are shared with TRBD2. The CDR3 totals 15 residues. The V and J ends lost 0 bases and 8 bases, in that order; junction bases with no gene match: 2. In germline, CDR1 is SGHTS, CDR2 YDEGEE. CDR3 in amino acids: CASSLGTSGSYEQFF. CDR3 sequence (DNA): TGTGCCAGCAGCTTGGGGACTAGCGGGAGCTATGAGCAGTTCTTC.

The V gene is TRBV27, the J gene TRBJ2-7; D might be TRBD1 (5 bases). This CDR3 has 15 residues. V was trimmed by 0 bases and J by 7 bases, leaving 16 bases between them. Germline V gene data show CDR1 as MNHEY and CDR2 as SMNVEV (reference sequence). The CDR3: CASSLSTTQGREQYF. The CDR3, as DNA: TGTGCCAGCAGTTTATCGACCACCCAGGGTAGAGAGCAGTACTTC.

In its sample, this clone was seen once. The V call is TRBV4-2, the J call TRBJ2-5, with 9 bases that match TRBD2. The CDR3 totals 15 residues. The V gene end was trimmed by 0 bases and the J gene end by 5 bases; junction bases not matched to a gene: 4. CDR1 LGHNA and CDR2 YNFKEQ come from the germline V gene. The CDR3 sequence is CASSQDAGGPETQYF. The CDR3, as DNA: TGTGCCAGCAGCCAAGATGCGGGAGGGCCGGAGACCCAGTACTTC.

The chain combines TRBV5-1 with TRBJ2-7; a weak D match, TRBD2 (6 bases). The CDR3 is 15 residues long. V lost 0 bases and J lost 3, with 13 bases in between. CDR1 is SGHRS, CDR2 YFSETQ, per germline. The CDR3 region has the DNA TGCGCCAGCAGCTTGGAGAGTCGCGGGATCTACGAGCAGTACTTC. It yields the protein CASSLESRGIYEQYF. Full variable domain (remainder filled in from reference TRBV5-1 and TRBJ2-7): KAGVTQTPRYLIKTRGQQVTLSCSPISGHRSVSWYQQTPGQGLQFLFEYFSETQRNKGNFPGRFSGRQFSNSRSEMNVSTLELGDSALYLCASSLESRGIYEQYFGPGTRLTVT.

The chain joins TRBV5-1 to TRBJ2-1; D is perhaps TRBD2 (6 bases). With 0 bases removed from V and 7 bases from J, the gap between germline ends came to 17 bases. The CDR3 extends over 16 amino acids. Germline V gives CDR1 SGHRS, CDR2 YFSETQ. In DNA form, the CDR3 reads TGCGCCAGCAGCTTGGCCGGGGCTCCGAGCGGGAATGAGCAGTTCTTC. Residues: CASSLAGAPSGNEQFF.

J is TRBJ2-7 and V is TRBV25-1, with D unclear. V was clipped by 5 bases and J by 3 bases, with 5 bases between them. There are 11 residues in the CDR3. CDR1 MGHDK and CDR2 SYGVNS come from the germline V gene. This CDR3 reads CASSLVYEQYF. In nucleotides, the CDR3 is TGTGCCAGCAGTCTAGTCTACGAGCAGTACTTC.

This clone was picked up a small number of times. The gene calls are TRBV12-5 and TRBJ1-2; D remains unclear. This CDR3 contains 12 residues. Germline V gives CDR1 LGHNT, CDR2 FRNRAP. Trimming took 3 bases from V and 12 from J, leaving 14 bases between them. The DNA for the CDR3 is TGTGCTAGTGGTTTATTTGACGGGCCCGACACCTTC. Residues: CASGLFDGPDTF.

This chain connects TRBV19 to TRBJ2-7; 7 bases match TRBD1. V was clipped by 4 bases and J by 2 bases; unmatched bases: 8. The CDR3 sequence is 15 residues long. Germline CDR1 reads LNHDA; CDR2 reads SQIVND (reference sequence). CDR3 DNA: TGTGCCAGTAGTACGAACGGACAGGTCGCCTACGAGCAGTACTTC. Translating gives CASSTNGQVAYEQYF.

This clone was counted once. This chain connects TRBV27 to TRBJ2-7; D is undetermined. The ends were cut back, 2 bases at V and 5 bases at J, with 13 bases in the middle. Germline V lookup: CDR1 MNHEY, CDR2 SMNVEV (reference sequence). The CDR3 is 14 residues long. CDR3 sequence reads: CASSLVLGLDEQYF. CDR3 DNA sequence: TGTGCCAGCAGTTTAGTCCTGGGTCTCGACGAGCAGTACTTC.

The CDR3 nucleotides read TGTGCCATCCATTCCGGACTAGCGGGAGGCACAGATACGCAGTATTTT. It yields the protein CAIHSGLAGGTDTQYF. The rearrangement links TRBV10-3 to TRBJ2-3; 13 bases are shared with TRBD2. Looked up from germline, CDR1 is ENHRY and CDR2 is SYGVKD. After removal of 8 bases from V and 1 base from J, the junction contained 6 bases not matched to a gene. The CDR3 sequence is 16 residues long.

This chain joins TRBV2 and TRBJ2-3; no definite D call. Germline V gene data show CDR1 as SNHLY and CDR2 as FYNNEI. V lost 6 bases to trimming and J lost 0 bases, with 10 bases between them. The CDR3 runs 14 residues. For the CDR3, the DNA is TGTGCCAGCAGGGTAGAAGTTAGCACAGATACGCAGTATTTT. Its protein product is CASRVEVSTDTQYF.

This chain connects TRBV5-5 to TRBJ2-4; the D call may be TRBD1 or TRBD2 (7 bases each). The germline V gene has CDR1 SGHKS and CDR2 YYEKEE (reference sequence). CDR3 size: 16 residues. Trimming shortened V by 3 bases and J by 1 base, and 14 bases separated the two germline ends. The CDR3 spells CASSYGEGAAKNIQYF. In DNA, the CDR3 is TGTGCCAGCAGCTACGGGGAGGGGGCGGCCAAAAACATTCAGTACTTC.

The table lists this clone with a count of one. The CDR3 spells CASSFRRGAYEQYF. For the CDR3, the DNA is TGTGCCAGCAGCTTCCGCCGGGGGGCTTACGAGCAGTACTTC. The chain couples TRBV7-2 to TRBJ2-7, with a possible D match to TRBD2 (7 bases). The germline V gene encodes CDR1 SGHTA and CDR2 FQGNSA. The CDR3 extends over 14 amino acids. V was trimmed by 3 bases and J by 4 bases, leaving 13 bases between them. The full variable domain, its missing parts supplied by reference TRBV7-2 and TRBJ2-7, is GAGVSQSPSNKVTEKGKDVELRCDPISGHTALYWYRQSLGQGLEFLIYFQGNSAPDKSGLPSDRFSAERTGGSVSTLTIQRTQQEDSAVYLCASSFRRGAYEQYFGPGTRLTVT.

V usage is TRBV27 and J usage is TRBJ2-2; maybe TRBD2 (5 bases). V shed 3 bases and J shed 2 bases, with 10 bases lying between them. CDR1 and CDR2 (germline): MNHEY, SMNVEV (reference sequence). The CDR3 totals 15 residues. The CDR3 region has the DNA TGTGCCAGCAGTTTTCTGTCGGGAAACACCGGGGAGCTGTTTTTT. This translates into CASSFLSGNTGELFF.

This clone was counted a single time. The gene calls are TRBV7-3 and TRBJ2-6; D is undetermined. CDR3 length: 16 residues. Trimming pared 5 bases from V and 3 bases from J, leaving 14 bases between. Germline V gene data show CDR1 as SGHTA and CDR2 as FQGTGA. In DNA, the CDR3 is TGTGCCAGCAGCCCTGATCAGTTTTATGGGGCCAACGTCCTGACTTTC. Translating gives CASSPDQFYGANVLTF.